The clone carrying this T cell receptor beta chain was recorded once. Its target is not known. The entry originates in a study of type 1 regulatory T cells. Each CDR3 protein is one row after TCRdb ran MiXCR on the reads. The sample holds about 68,000 distinct CDR3 sequences, about 62% seen once. CDR1 is SEHNR and CDR2 is FQNEAQ in the germline V gene (reference sequence). The CDR3 extends over 12 amino acids. V lost 6 bases and J 10 bases, leaving 15 bases between the germline ends. V gene TRBV7-9 combines with J gene TRBJ1-1; D perhaps matches TRBD1 (5 bases). Sequences were obtained from cultured T cells, either the whole culture or a sorted T cell fraction (not recorded which). Subset reported: Tr1-enriched cell product generated in vitro against host alloantigens. This receptor was taken from a human donor in good health. CDR3 coding DNA: TGTGCCAGCAGTACAGCAGGGTCTAGAGCTTTCTTT. Translation gives CASSTAGSRAFF.